This T cell receptor beta chain is from a study of a mutant IDH1 vaccine in newly diagnosed glioma. For the study at large: Patients began vaccination 4-6 weeks after radiotherapy alone, or with temozolomide cycles. Study-wide results and caveats: There seemed to be no relation between pseudoprogression and changes in top peripheral T cell clonotypes.

As for time point: week 5, during vaccination. All doses held 300 ug of mutant IDH1 20-mer peptide, with topical imiquimod. Generated by immunoSEQ multiplex PCR, the TCRdb table keeps only in-frame clones and is missing some. The sample comprises around 56,000 clones, 82% of which are singletons, and 3.1% rests with the top ten. Note on this clone: The antigen is unknown.

The CDR3 contains 15 residues. Looked up from germline, CDR1 is MNHEY and CDR2 is SVGAGI. V was trimmed by 0 bases and J by 5 bases, leaving 14 bases between them. The receptor was isolated from a woman younger than 30 with glioma. Some clones in this sample may be carry-over from other donors' samples. The sample consisted of PBMCs, taken from a glioma patient whose treatment included an IDH1 peptide vaccine. The gene calls are TRBV6-5 and TRBJ2-7; D tentatively fits TRBD1 or TRBD2 (5 bases each). The DNA for the CDR3 is TGTGCCAGCAGTTACTCCGGGACGTACGTCAACGAGCAGTACTTC. Its translation: CASSYSGTYVNEQYF.